These 2 T cell receptor beta chains were all obtained from the same sample, sequenced in a study of Graves' ophthalmopathy and Graves' hyperthyroidism. CDR3 regions of TCR beta were amplified from RNA transcripts. Following a first-round RT-PCR that used HTBI primers, a second-round multiplex PCR was carried out. TCRdb reprocessed the multiplex PCR reads with MiXCR, giving one entry per CDR3 protein. The sample has around 40,000 distinct CDR3 sequences; 40% to 65% are singletons. Material: peripheral blood. The receptors stem from an adult man with Graves' ophthalmopathy.

This clonotype was detected ten times or more. The V call is TRBV5-1, the J call TRBJ2-3, with D perhaps matching TRBD2 (5 bases). V lost 0 bases and J 1 base, leaving 9 bases between the germline ends. Germline V gene sequence: CDR1 SGHRS, CDR2 YFSETQ. The CDR3 is 15 residues long. The CDR3 nucleotides are TGCGCCAGCAGCTTGGGGGAGTCGGGCACAGATACGCAGTATTTT. Its protein is CASSLGESGTDTQYF. Based on the CDR3 plus reference TRBV5-1 and TRBJ2-3, the full variable domain is KAGVTQTPRYLIKTRGQQVTLSCSPISGHRSVSWYQQTPGQGLQFLFEYFSETQRNKGNFPGRFSGRQFSNSRSEMNVSTLELGDSALYLCASSLGESGTDTQYFGPGTRLTVL.

The J gene is TRBJ2-7, the V gene TRBV20-1; 8 bases are a match to TRBD2. Germline-derived CDR1 and CDR2 are DFQATT and SNEGSKA (reference sequence). The ends lost 3 bases at V and 4 bases at J; junction bases unmatched: 2. This CDR3 has 12 residues. The CDR3 here is CSARGLGYEQYF. The CDR3, as DNA: TGCAGTGCTAGGGGACTAGGGTACGAGCAGTACTTC.